This T cell receptor (beta chain) is from a study of shared clonotypes between healthy human individuals. Background on the study: Each donor's CD4 naive and CD4 memory cells filled three plates apiece, CD8 naive two, and CD8 memory one. Regarding the study as a whole: Larger estimated richness was generally seen in naive subsets than in memory subsets.

Investigators divided CD4+ cells into CD45RA+ naive and CD45RA-negative memory subsets. With regard to this clone: Its antigen is undetermined.

Every subset had its genomic DNA shared out evenly among several immunoSEQ plates. Sequenced by immunoSEQ multiplex PCR; TCRdb stores in-frame clones only, minus some. This sample has 2 million to 3 million clones, with approximately 93% found just once. V was pared by 8 bases and J by 9 bases, with 8 bases of the junction left unmatched. CDR3 length: 14 amino acids. The germline CDR1 and CDR2 sequences are MDHEN and SYDVKM. This receptor was identified in a man aged 18 to 29 in good health. Some clones in this sample may be carry-over from other donors' samples. Sample: naive CD4+ T cells from PBMCs. Subset of the sample: CD45RA+ positively selected. V usage is TRBV28 and J usage is TRBJ2-4; 12 bases match TRBD1. The CDR3 loop is CASGTGGEAGIQYF. The CDR3 nucleotides are TGTGCCAGCGGGACAGGGGGCGAGGCTGGCATTCAGTACTTC.